This TCR beta chain is drawn from a study of cytomegalovirus exposure and HLA in healthy donors. General study findings and limits: The classifier was said to identify cytomegalovirus status with high specificity and sensitivity. While the bulk of TCR sequences proved rare, some public TCRs turned up in many donors.

On this clone itself: Its antigen is unknown.

It was healthy bone marrow donors who served as donors. The germline CDR1 and CDR2 sequences are SGDLS and YYNGEE. The CDR3 consists of 17 residues. V lost 3 bases and J lost 2, with 20 bases in between. The PCR had 60 Vbeta and 13 Jbeta primers. TCRdb's table, derived via immunoSEQ multiplex PCR, lists solely in-frame clones and lacks some. The sample gives some 200,000 clones, 82% of which show up once; around 0.75% is in the top ten. The sequence came from a woman between 18 and 29 years old in good health and CMV-seronegative. The genes are TRBV9 and TRBJ2-5; D might be TRBD2 (6 bases). The sequencing input was PBMCs. CDR3 coding DNA: TGTGCCAGCAGCGACCCGCGCCGGGACTTTGTACAAGAGACCCAGTACTTC. This translates into CASSDPRRDFVQETQYF.